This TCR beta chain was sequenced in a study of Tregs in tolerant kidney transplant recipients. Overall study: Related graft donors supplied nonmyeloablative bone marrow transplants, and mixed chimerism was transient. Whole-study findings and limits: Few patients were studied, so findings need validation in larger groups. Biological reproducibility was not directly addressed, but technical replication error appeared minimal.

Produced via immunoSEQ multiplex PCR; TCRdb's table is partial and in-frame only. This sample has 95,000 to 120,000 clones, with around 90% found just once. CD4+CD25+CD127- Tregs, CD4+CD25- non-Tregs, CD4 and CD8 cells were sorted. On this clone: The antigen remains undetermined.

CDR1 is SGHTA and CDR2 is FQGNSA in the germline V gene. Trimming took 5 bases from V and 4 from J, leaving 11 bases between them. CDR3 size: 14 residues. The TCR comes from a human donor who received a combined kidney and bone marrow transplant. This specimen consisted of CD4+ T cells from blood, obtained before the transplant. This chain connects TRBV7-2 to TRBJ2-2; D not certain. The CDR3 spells CASSNKLRTGELFF. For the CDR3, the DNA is TGTGCCAGCAGCAACAAACTACGCACCGGGGAGCTGTTTTTT.